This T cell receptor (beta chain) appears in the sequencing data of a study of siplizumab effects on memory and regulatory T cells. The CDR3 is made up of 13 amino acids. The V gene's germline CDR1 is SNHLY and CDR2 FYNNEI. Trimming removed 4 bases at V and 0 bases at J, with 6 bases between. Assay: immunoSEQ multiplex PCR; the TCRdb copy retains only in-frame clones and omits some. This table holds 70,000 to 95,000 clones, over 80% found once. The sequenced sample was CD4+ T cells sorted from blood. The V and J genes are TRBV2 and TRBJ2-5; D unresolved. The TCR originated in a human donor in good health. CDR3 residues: CASSGDNQETQYF. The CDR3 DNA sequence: TGTGCCAGCAGTGGGGATAACCAAGAGACCCAGTACTTC.